These T cell receptor beta chains were read from a single sample in a study of T cell responses to AZD1222 COVID-19 vaccine. Sequenced by immunoSEQ multiplex PCR; TCRdb stores in-frame clones only, minus some. The sample has roughly 170,000 clones; approximately 94% are singletons. The source material was peripheral blood, sampled 28 days after the second AZD1222 dose. The receptor source for this set is an adult who received the AZD1222 COVID-19 vaccine. Both conserved end residues are part of each CDR3. The D gene is left open where the match is weak. Size is omitted from some rows. Given values are once, few, many or a class for expanded clones.

NA	NA	TRBJ1-1	TRBV10-3	CAISESQTSPEAFF	TGTGCCATCAGTGAGTCTCAGACCTCCCCTGAAGCTTTCTTT
TRBD2	NA	TRBJ2-1	TRBV9	CASSAGTSSYNEQFF	TGTGCCAGCAGCGCCGGGACTAGCTCCTACAATGAGCAGTTCTTC
NA	NA	TRBJ1-2	TRBV7-3	CASSPAGFSGYTF	TGTGCCAGCAGCCCCGCGGGATTTTCTGGCTACACCTTC
NA	NA	TRBJ1-1	TRBV7-9	CASSKRTENTEAFF	TGTGCCAGCAGCAAAAGGACGGAGAACACTGAAGCTTTCTTT
NA	NA	TRBJ1-3	TRBV21-1	CASSKVVALAPGNTIYF	TGTGCCAGCAGCAAAGTAGTCGCGCTGGCGCCTGGAAACACCATATATTTT
NA	once	TRBJ2-1	TRBV7-8	CASSLYGDLEQFF	TGTGCCAGCAGCTTATACGGGGACCTTGAGCAGTTCTTC
NA	few	TRBJ1-2	TRBV7-2	CASSDTIGYTF	TGTGCCAGCAGCGATACTATTGGCTACACCTTC
NA	NA	TRBJ2-2	TRBV5-1	CASTGFDTGELFF	TGCGCCAGCACGGGTTTCGACACCGGGGAGCTGTTTTTT
TRBD1	NA	TRBJ2-7	TRBV7-2	CASSSTGTLFLQQYF	TGTGCCAGCAGCTCGACAGGGACGCTATTTTTGCAGCAGTACTTC
NA	NA	TRBJ1-4	TRBV11-2	CASSAQPGHRAGEKLFF	TGTGCCAGCAGCGCCCAGCCGGGGCACAGGGCCGGTGAAAAACTGTTTTTT
NA	NA	TRBJ2-2	TRBV4-1	CASSGWDTGELFF	TGCGCCAGCAGCGGATGGGACACCGGGGAGCTGTTTTTT
NA	NA	TRBJ1-6	TRBV27	CASRQGYSPLHF	TGTGCCAGCAGACAGGGATATTCACCCCTCCACTTT
TRBD1	NA	TRBJ1-4	TRBV4-2	CASSQDVITGVLATNEKLFF	TGTGCCAGCAGCCAAGATGTAATCACAGGGGTCCTTGCAACTAATGAAAAACTGTTTTTT
TRBD1	NA	TRBJ1-1	TRBV10-3	CAISEQGAVRPTEAFF	TGTGCCATCAGTGAGCAGGGGGCAGTACGGCCCACTGAAGCTTTCTTT
NA	NA	TRBJ1-1	TRBV5-1	CASSSTAQRNTEAFF	TGCGCCAGCAGCTCGACCGCTCAGAGGAACACTGAAGCTTTCTTT
NA	NA	TRBJ1-2	TRBV7-3	CASSANSGDYGYTF	TGTGCCAGCAGCGCGAACTCAGGGGACTATGGCTACACCTTC